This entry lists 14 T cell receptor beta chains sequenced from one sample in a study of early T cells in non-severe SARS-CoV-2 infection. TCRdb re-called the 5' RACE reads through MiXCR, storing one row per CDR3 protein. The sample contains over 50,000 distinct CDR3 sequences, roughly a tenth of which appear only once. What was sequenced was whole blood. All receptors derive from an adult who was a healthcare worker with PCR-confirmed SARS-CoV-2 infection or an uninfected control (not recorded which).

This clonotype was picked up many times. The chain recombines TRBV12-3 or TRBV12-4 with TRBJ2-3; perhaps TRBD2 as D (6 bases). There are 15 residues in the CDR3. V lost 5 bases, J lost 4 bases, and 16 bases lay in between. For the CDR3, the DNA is TGTGCCAGCAGTCACAGCGGGTATCCACCAGATACGCAGTATTTT. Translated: CASSHSGYPPDTQYF.

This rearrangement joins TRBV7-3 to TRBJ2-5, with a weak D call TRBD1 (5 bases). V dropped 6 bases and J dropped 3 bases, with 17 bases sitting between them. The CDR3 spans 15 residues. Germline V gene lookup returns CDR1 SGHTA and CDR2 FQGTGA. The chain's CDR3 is CASRKRKGAEETQYF. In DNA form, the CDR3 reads TGTGCCAGCAGGAAAAGGAAAGGGGCCGAAGAGACCCAGTACTTC.

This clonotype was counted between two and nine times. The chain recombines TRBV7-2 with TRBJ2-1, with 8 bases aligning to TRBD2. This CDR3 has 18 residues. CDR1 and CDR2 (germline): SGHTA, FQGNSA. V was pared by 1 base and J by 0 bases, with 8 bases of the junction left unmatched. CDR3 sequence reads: CASSLDRAGALSYNEQFF. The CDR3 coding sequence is TGTGCCAGCAGCTTAGACCGAGCGGGGGCCCTCTCCTACAATGAGCAGTTCTTC.

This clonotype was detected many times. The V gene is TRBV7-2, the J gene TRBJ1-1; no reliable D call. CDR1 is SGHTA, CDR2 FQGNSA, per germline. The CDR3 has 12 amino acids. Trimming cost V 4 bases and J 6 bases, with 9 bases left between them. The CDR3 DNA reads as TGTGCCAGCAGCTACGACAAGTCTGAAGCTTTCTTT. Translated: CASSYDKSEAFF. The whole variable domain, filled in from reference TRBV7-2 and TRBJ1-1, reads GAGVSQSPSNKVTEKGKDVELRCDPISGHTALYWYRQSLGQGLEFLIYFQGNSAPDKSGLPSDRFSAERTGGSVSTLTIQRTQQEDSAVYLCASSYDKSEAFFGQGTRLTVV.

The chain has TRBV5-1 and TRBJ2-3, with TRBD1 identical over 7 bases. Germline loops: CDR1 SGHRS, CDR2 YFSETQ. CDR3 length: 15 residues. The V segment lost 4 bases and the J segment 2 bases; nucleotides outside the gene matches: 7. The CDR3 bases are TGCGCCAGCAGCCCCACGGGACAGTACACAGATACGCAGTATTTT. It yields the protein CASSPTGQYTDTQYF.

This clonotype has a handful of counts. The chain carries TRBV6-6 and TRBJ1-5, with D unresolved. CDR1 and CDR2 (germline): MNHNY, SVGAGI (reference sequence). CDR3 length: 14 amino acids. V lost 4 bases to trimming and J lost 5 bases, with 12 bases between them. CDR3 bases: TGTGCCAGCAGTTTTTTTCCCGGCGATCAGCCCCAGCATTTT. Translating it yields CASSFFPGDQPQHF.

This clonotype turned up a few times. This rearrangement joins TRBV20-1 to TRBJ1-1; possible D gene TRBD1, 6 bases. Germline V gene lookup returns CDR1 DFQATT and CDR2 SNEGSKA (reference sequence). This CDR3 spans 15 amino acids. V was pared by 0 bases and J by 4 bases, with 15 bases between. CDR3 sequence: CSARDPDRWTTEAFF. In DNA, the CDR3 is TGCAGTGCTAGAGATCCCGACAGGTGGACCACTGAAGCTTTCTTT.

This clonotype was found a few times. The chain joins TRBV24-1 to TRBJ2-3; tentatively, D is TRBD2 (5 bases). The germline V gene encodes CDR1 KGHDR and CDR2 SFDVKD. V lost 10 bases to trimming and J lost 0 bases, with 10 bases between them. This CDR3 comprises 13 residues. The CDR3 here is CATLAASTDTQYF. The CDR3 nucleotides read TGTGCCACTCTAGCAGCTAGCACAGATACGCAGTATTTT.

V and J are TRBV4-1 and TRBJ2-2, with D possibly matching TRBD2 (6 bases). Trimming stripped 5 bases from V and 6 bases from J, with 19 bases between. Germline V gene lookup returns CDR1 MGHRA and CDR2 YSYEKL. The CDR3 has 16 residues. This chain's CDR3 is CASSSSGGRRPGELFF. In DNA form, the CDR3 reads TGCGCCAGCAGCTCAAGTGGGGGGAGAAGGCCCGGGGAGCTGTTTTTT.

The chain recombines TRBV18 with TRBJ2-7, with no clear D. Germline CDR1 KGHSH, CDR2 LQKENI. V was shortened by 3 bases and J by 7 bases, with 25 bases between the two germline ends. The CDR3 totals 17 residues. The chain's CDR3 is CASSPSAAELRWWEQYV. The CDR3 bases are TGTGCCAGCTCACCTTCGGCAGCCGAGCTTAGGTGGTGGGAGCAGTACGTC.

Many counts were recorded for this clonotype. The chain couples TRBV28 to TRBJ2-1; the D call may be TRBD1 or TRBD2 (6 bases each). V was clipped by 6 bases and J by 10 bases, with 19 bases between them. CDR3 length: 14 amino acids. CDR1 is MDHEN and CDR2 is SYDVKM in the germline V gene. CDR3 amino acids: CASSTLSRGPEQFF. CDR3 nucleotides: TGTGCCAGCAGCACCCTCTCCCGGGGGCCCGAGCAGTTCTTC.

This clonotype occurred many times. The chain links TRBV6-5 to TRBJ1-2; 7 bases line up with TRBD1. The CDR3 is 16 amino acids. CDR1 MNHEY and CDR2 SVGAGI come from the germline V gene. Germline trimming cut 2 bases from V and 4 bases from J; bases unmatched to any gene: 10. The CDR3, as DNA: TGTGCCAGCAGTTACACGAGCTCCGGGACAGCCTATGGCTACACCTTC. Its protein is CASSYTSSGTAYGYTF.

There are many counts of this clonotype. In DNA, the CDR3 is TGTGCCAGCAGTTACGGGGACAGGGGTAACACTGAAGCTTTCTTT. This sequence encodes CASSYGDRGNTEAFF. The chain joins TRBV6-5 to TRBJ1-1, with 10 positions matching TRBD1. Losses at the gene ends were 2 bases for V and 2 bases for J; bases not matched to a gene: 2. Per the germline V gene, CDR1 is MNHEY and CDR2 is SVGAGI. The CDR3 spans 15 residues.

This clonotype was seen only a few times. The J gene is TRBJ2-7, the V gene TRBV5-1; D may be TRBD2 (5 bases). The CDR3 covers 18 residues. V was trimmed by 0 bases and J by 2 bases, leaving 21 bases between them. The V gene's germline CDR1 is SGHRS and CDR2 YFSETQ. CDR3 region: CASSLGVPVSGSTYEQYV. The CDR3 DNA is TGCGCCAGCAGCTTGGGGGTTCCGGTGTCGGGGTCCACCTACGAGCAGTACGTC.